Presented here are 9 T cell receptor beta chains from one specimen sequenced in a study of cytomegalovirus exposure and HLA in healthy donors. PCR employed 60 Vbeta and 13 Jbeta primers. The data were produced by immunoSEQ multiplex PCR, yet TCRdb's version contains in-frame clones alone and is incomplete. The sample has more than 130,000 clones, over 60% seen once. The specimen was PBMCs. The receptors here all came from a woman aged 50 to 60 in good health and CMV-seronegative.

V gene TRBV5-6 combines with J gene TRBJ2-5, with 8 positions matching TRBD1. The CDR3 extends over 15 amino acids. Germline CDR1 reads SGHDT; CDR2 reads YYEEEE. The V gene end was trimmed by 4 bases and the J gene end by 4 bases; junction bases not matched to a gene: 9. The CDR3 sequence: CASSKDRGVLETQYF. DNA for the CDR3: TGTGCCAGCAGCAAAGACAGGGGAGTATTAGAGACCCAGTACTTC.

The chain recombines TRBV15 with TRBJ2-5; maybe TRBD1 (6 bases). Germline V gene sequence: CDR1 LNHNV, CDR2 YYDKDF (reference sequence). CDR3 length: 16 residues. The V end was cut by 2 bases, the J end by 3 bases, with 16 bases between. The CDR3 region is CATSRSPGDPKETQYF. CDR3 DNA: TGTGCCACCAGCAGAAGTCCAGGGGACCCCAAAGAGACCCAGTACTTC. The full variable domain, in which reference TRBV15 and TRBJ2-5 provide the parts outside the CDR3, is DAMVIQNPRYQVTQFGKPVTLSCSQTLNHNVMYWYQQKSSQAPKLLFHYYDKDFNNEADTPDNFQSRRPNTSFCFLDIRSPGLGDTAMYLCATSRSPGDPKETQYFGPGTRLLVL.

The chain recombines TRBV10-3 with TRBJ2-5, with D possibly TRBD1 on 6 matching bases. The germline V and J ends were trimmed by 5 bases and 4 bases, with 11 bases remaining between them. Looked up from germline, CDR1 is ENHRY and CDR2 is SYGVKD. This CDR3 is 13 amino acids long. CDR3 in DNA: TGTGCCATCAGTTTGGGGGCGGGAGAGACCCAGTACTTC. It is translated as CAISLGAGETQYF.

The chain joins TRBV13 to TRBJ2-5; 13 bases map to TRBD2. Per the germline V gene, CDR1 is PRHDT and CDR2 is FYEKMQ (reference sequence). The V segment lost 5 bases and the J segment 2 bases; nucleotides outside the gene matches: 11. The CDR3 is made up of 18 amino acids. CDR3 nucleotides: TGTGCCAGCAGCCCCCGACCTAGACTAGCGGGGGGACAAGAGACCCAGTACTTC. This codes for CASSPRPRLAGGQETQYF.

For the CDR3, the DNA is TGCGCCAGCAGCCGTGAACTAGCGGGGGGGCGGGAGACCCAGTACTTC. This translates into CASSRELAGGRETQYF. The rearrangement joins TRBV4-3 to TRBJ2-5; TRBD2 agrees at 13 bases. The CDR3 is 16 residues long. Per germline, CDR1 LGHNA and CDR2 YSLEER. V shed 4 bases and J 5 bases; nucleotides not matched to a gene: 7.

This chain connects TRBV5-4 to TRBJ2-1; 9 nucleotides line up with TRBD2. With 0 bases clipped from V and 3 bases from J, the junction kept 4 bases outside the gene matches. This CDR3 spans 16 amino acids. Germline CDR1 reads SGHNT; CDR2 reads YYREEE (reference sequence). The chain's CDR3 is CASSLGYSGGYNEQFF. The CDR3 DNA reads TGTGCCAGCAGCTTGGGTTATAGCGGGGGCTACAATGAGCAGTTCTTC.

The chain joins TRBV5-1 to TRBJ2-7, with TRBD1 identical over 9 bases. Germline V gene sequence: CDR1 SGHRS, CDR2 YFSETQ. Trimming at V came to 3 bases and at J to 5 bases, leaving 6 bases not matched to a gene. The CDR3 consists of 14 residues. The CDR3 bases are TGCGCCAGCAGCTCCGGGACAGGGACCAACGAGCAGTACTTC. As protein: CASSSGTGTNEQYF.

The DNA for the CDR3 is TGTGCCAGTAGTAGTCAGGTTATGCATTTT. It yields the protein CASSSQVMHF. J is TRBJ1-5 and V is TRBV19; D remains unclear. The germline V gene encodes CDR1 LNHDA and CDR2 SQIVND (reference sequence). This CDR3 spans 10 amino acids. V was clipped by 4 bases and J by 15 bases, with 10 bases between them. Supplemented by reference TRBV19 and TRBJ1-5, the full variable domain reads DGGITQSPKYLFRKEGQNVTLSCEQNLNHDAMYWYRQDPGQGLRLIYYSQIVNDFQKGDIAEGYSVSREKKESFPLTVTSAQKNPTAFYLCASSSQVMHFGDGTRLSIL.

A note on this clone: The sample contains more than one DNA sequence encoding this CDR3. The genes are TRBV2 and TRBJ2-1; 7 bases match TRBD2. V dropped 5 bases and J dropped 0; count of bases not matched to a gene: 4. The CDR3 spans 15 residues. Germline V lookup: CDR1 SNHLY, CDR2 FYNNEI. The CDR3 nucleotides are TGTGCCAGCAGTTTGCGGGGGAGCTCCTACAATGAGCAGTTCTTC. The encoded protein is CASSLRGSSYNEQFF.